The 29 T cell receptor beta chains presented below share a single source sample, sequenced in a study of naive and memory T cell subsets. General study points: Possibly reflecting memory cells re-expressing CD45RA, a few larger clonotypes occurred in naive repertoires, especially CD8.

These receptors' targets are unknown. Both TRBC1 and TRBC2 were covered by a beta constant-region primer of two equimolar oligonucleotides. Ligated cDNA was amplified by four rounds of PCR with nested alpha and beta constant-region primers and SP2. One entry per CDR3 protein, called by TCRdb with MiXCR from the UMI-ligation and nested PCR reads. The sample carries around 83,000 distinct CDR3 sequences, over 9% recorded once. The sequencing input was naive CD4+ T cells from blood. The receptors shown here come from a human donor in good health.

The chain carries TRBV29-1 and TRBJ1-2; a possible D gene is TRBD1 (5 bases). CDR3 length: 12 residues. Germline values: CDR1 SQVTM, CDR2 ANQGSEA. Trimming stripped 7 bases from V and 6 bases from J, with 15 bases between. Written as DNA, the CDR3 is TGCAGCGGTGGGGACGGTGAACATGGCTACACCTTC. Translating gives CSGGDGEHGYTF.

This clonotype occurred once. The rearrangement joins TRBV11-2 to TRBJ2-5; 7 bases agree with TRBD1. The CDR3 loop spans 14 amino acids. Germline trimming cut 5 bases from V and 10 bases from J; bases unmatched to any gene: 13. CDR1 is SGHAT, CDR2 FQNNGV, per germline. The CDR3 loop reads CASSPQTGFRDQYF. CDR3 bases: TGTGCCAGCAGCCCCCAGACAGGGTTTAGAGACCAGTACTTC.

This clonotype has more than one count but fewer than ten. V usage is TRBV10-3 and J usage is TRBJ1-2; 9 nucleotides line up with TRBD1. V shed 2 bases and J 2 bases; nucleotides not matched to a gene: 3. This CDR3 has 15 amino acids. Germline V lookup: CDR1 ENHRY, CDR2 SYGVKD. Written as DNA, the CDR3 is TGTGCCATCAGTGAGCCCGGGACAGGGAACTATGGCTACACCTTC. It is translated as CAISEPGTGNYGYTF.

The V call is TRBV7-2, the J call TRBJ2-4; no reliable D call. V was cut by 1 base and J by 9 bases, with 10 bases left in between. The CDR3 covers 13 residues. CDR1 and CDR2 from the germline V gene are SGHTA and FQGNSA. This CDR3 reads CASSLDRVGIQYF. The CDR3 DNA reads as TGTGCCAGCAGCTTAGACCGGGTTGGCATTCAGTACTTC.

The rearrangement uses TRBV30 and TRBJ2-1, with D possibly TRBD2 on 7 matching bases. Trimming left V 4 bases short and J 10 bases short, with 20 bases between. Per the germline V gene, CDR1 is GTSNPN and CDR2 is SVGIG (reference sequence). This CDR3 is built from 14 residues. CDR3 amino acids: CAWTRNGGAREQFF. CDR3 sequence (DNA): TGTGCCTGGACACGTAATGGGGGGGCGAGGGAGCAGTTCTTC.

This clonotype showed up just a few times. V usage is TRBV29-1 and J usage is TRBJ2-1, with D perhaps TRBD2 (6 bases). V was cut by 2 bases and J by 7 bases, with 21 bases left in between. The CDR3 has 16 amino acids. The germline CDR1 and CDR2 sequences are SQVTM and ANQGSEA. CDR3 nucleotides: TGCAGCGTTGAAACCCAGACTAGAACCGTCTTGAATGAGCAGTTCTTC. Its protein product is CSVETQTRTVLNEQFF.

This sequence joins TRBV14 and TRBJ1-1; no clear D gene. Germline lookup yields CDR1 SGHDN and CDR2 FVKESK. V was clipped by 5 bases and J by 5 bases, with 12 bases between them. The CDR3 runs 13 residues. CDR3 protein: CASSGRSGTEAFF. The CDR3 DNA is TGTGCCAGCAGCGGCCGGTCGGGAACTGAAGCTTTCTTT.

The chain uses TRBV19 and TRBJ2-3; 10 bases are shared with TRBD2. Per germline, CDR1 LNHDA and CDR2 SQIVND (reference sequence). With V trimmed by 6 bases and J by 0 bases, 9 bases remained unmatched. The CDR3 is made up of 17 amino acids. CDR3 sequence: CASRPGTSALSTDTQYF. CDR3 in DNA: TGTGCCAGTAGACCCGGGACTAGCGCCCTAAGCACAGATACGCAGTATTTT.

The CDR3 sequence: CASRGDVKWWELFF. In DNA form, the CDR3 reads TGTGCCAGCAGGGGGGACGTAAAGTGGTGGGAGCTGTTTTTT. This chain links TRBV7-2 with TRBJ2-2; the D gene could be TRBD1 or TRBD2 (5 bases each). Germline CDR1 is SGHTA and CDR2 is FQGNSA. This CDR3 region has 14 residues. With 6 bases removed from V and 9 bases from J, the gap between germline ends came to 17 bases.

This clonotype occurred many times. The rearrangement links TRBV20-1 to TRBJ2-7, with 12 nucleotides matching TRBD2. CDR1 DFQATT and CDR2 SNEGSKA come from the germline V gene (reference sequence). V was clipped by 4 bases and J by 2 bases; unmatched bases: 6. CDR3 length: 15 residues. The CDR3 DNA sequence: TGCAGTGCTACAGGACTAGCGGGGACCCCCTACGAGCAGTACTTC. It translates to CSATGLAGTPYEQYF.

The chain joins TRBV30 to TRBJ2-1; D remains unclear. CDR1 GTSNPN and CDR2 SVGIG come from the germline V gene (reference sequence). CDR3 size: 15 residues. The V end lost 0 bases, the J end lost 6 bases, and 15 bases lay between the germline ends. The CDR3 coding sequence is TGTGCCTGGAGTGTTGGATCCCGCCAGACCAATGAGCAGTTCTTC. Translating gives CAWSVGSRQTNEQFF.

In this sample, this clonotype turned up a few times. The chain uses TRBV7-2 and TRBJ1-1; D perhaps matches TRBD1 (5 bases). The V gene lost 1 base and the J gene lost 7 bases, with 10 bases spanning the gap. This CDR3 has 13 amino acids. Germline V gives CDR1 SGHTA, CDR2 FQGNSA. DNA of the CDR3: TGTGCCAGCAGCTTAGAGGGACTAGGTGAAGCTTTCTTT. Amino acids: CASSLEGLGEAFF. Filled out from reference TRBV7-2 and TRBJ1-1, the complete variable domain reads GAGVSQSPSNKVTEKGKDVELRCDPISGHTALYWYRQSLGQGLEFLIYFQGNSAPDKSGLPSDRFSAERTGGSVSTLTIQRTQQEDSAVYLCASSLEGLGEAFFGQGTRLTVV.

This clonotype was seen repeatedly, ten times or more. V is TRBV7-9 and J is TRBJ1-2, with a tentative D call TRBD1 (5 bases). This CDR3 contains 13 residues. CDR1 and CDR2 (germline): SEHNR, FQNEAQ (reference sequence). Deletions cut 8 bases from V and 7 bases from J, with 17 bases between. The CDR3 loop reads CASGRPAGGGYTF. The CDR3 bases are TGTGCCAGCGGACGCCCCGCCGGGGGTGGCTACACCTTC.

This sequence joins TRBV4-3 and TRBJ2-7, with D perhaps given as TRBD1 or TRBD2 (5 bases each). Looked up from germline, CDR1 is LGHNA and CDR2 is YSLEER. The CDR3 contains 15 residues. Trimming took 3 bases from V and 0 from J, leaving 12 bases between them. CDR3 sequence reads: CASSQVTGGSYEQYF. The CDR3 DNA sequence: TGCGCCAGCAGCCAGGTAACAGGAGGCTCCTACGAGCAGTACTTC.

In this sample, this clonotype turned up a few times. The chain combines TRBV7-3 with TRBJ1-4; 9 bases agree with TRBD1. CDR1 SGHTA and CDR2 FQGTGA come from the germline V gene. The CDR3 extends over 16 amino acids. Trimming took 5 bases from V and 3 from J; bases not matched to a gene: 7. CDR3 residues: CASSPRDRAANEKLFF. CDR3 DNA sequence: TGTGCCAGCAGCCCTAGGGACAGGGCGGCTAATGAAAAACTGTTTTTT.

CDR3 amino acids: CASSSGLENTEAFF. The CDR3, as DNA: TGTGCCAGCAGCTCCGGGCTCGAGAACACTGAAGCTTTCTTT. This chain uses TRBV12-3 or TRBV12-4 with TRBJ1-1; D is ambiguous. With 6 bases removed from V and 1 base from J, the gap between germline ends came to 12 bases. This CDR3 comprises 14 residues.

V usage is TRBV6-5 and J usage is TRBJ1-2, with D uncertain. CDR1 MNHEY and CDR2 SVGAGI come from the germline V gene. The CDR3 is made up of 15 amino acids. Trimming left V 6 bases short and J 4 bases short, with 18 bases between. The CDR3 DNA reads TGTGCCAGCAGACCCCACAGCAACCGACTCTATGGCTACACCTTC. It yields the protein CASRPHSNRLYGYTF.

This chain connects TRBV20-1 to TRBJ2-7, with a possible D match to TRBD1 (5 bases). Per germline, CDR1 DFQATT and CDR2 SNEGSKA (reference sequence). V shed 4 bases and J shed 4 bases, with 11 bases lying between them. The CDR3 is 12 amino acids. The CDR3 protein is CSATSDSYEQYF. CDR3 DNA sequence: TGCAGTGCTACGAGCGACAGTTACGAGCAGTACTTC.

The chain combines TRBV12-3 or TRBV12-4 with TRBJ1-5, with D uncertain. Trimming shortened V by 6 bases and J by 3 bases, and 15 bases separated the two germline ends. The CDR3 runs 15 residues. The CDR3 protein is CASRRSGEVNQPQHF. The CDR3 region has the DNA TGTGCCAGCAGAAGGTCCGGGGAGGTCAATCAGCCCCAGCATTTT.

Many counts were recorded for this clonotype. The chain has TRBV29-1 and TRBJ2-5; possibly TRBD2 for D (6 bases). Germline values: CDR1 SQVTM, CDR2 ANQGSEA. The V and J ends lost 4 bases and 4 bases respectively, with 16 bases between them. The CDR3 extends over 14 amino acids. The CDR3 protein is CSVGLPDYTETQYF. The CDR3, as DNA: TGCAGCGTTGGATTGCCGGACTACACAGAGACCCAGTACTTC.

The chain is built from TRBV27 and TRBJ2-7; D possibly corresponds to TRBD2 (6 bases). Trimming removed 3 bases from V and 2 bases from J, with 11 bases in between. CDR1 and CDR2 (germline): MNHEY, SMNVEV (reference sequence). The CDR3 spans 14 residues. For the CDR3, the DNA is TGTGCCAGCAGTTTCACCCGGGAGCCCTACGAGCAGTACTTC. Its protein product is CASSFTREPYEQYF.

The chain links TRBV5-5 to TRBJ2-7, with D uncertain. In germline, CDR1 is SGHKS, CDR2 YYEKEE (reference sequence). V lost 5 bases and J lost 4, with 10 bases in between. The CDR3 spans 12 residues. Here the CDR3 DNA reads TGTGCCAGCAGTCTGTGCGGATACGAGCAGTACTTC. Translation: CASSLCGYEQYF.

This clonotype came up a few times. This chain connects TRBV27 to TRBJ2-7; D uncertain. This CDR3 has 17 residues. In germline, CDR1 is MNHEY, CDR2 SMNVEV (reference sequence). Deletions cut 3 bases from V and 5 bases from J, with 23 bases between. CDR3 protein: CASSFYSAQSTLDEQYF. The CDR3 DNA reads as TGTGCCAGCAGTTTCTATTCCGCGCAGTCGACCTTGGACGAGCAGTACTTC.

The gene calls are TRBV20-1 and TRBJ2-1; 7 nucleotides match TRBD1. The CDR3 has 13 amino acids. J lost 4 bases, V lost 5 bases, and 5 bases had no gene match. The germline V gene encodes CDR1 DFQATT and CDR2 SNEGSKA (reference sequence). This CDR3 reads CSASGGPYNEQFF. The CDR3 DNA sequence: TGCAGTGCTTCAGGGGGACCTTACAATGAGCAGTTCTTC.

In this sample, this clonotype turned up a few times. J is TRBJ1-6 and V is TRBV6-5; 8 nucleotides line up with TRBD1. The germline gives CDR1 MNHEY, CDR2 SVGAGI. The trim removed 6 bases at V and 8 bases at J, leaving 6 bases unmatched. CDR3 length: 14 residues. The CDR3 DNA reads TGTGCCAGCAGAATAGACAGGGGTGATTCACCCCTCCACTTT. This translates into CASRIDRGDSPLHF.

The table lists this clonotype with a few counts. The V and J genes are TRBV10-3 and TRBJ1-5; no firm D call. CDR3 size: 15 residues. Germline lookup yields CDR1 ENHRY and CDR2 SYGVKD. Trimming took off 4 bases at V and 3 bases at J, with 13 bases between the two ends. This CDR3 reads CAISAGLGDNQPQHF. CDR3 in DNA: TGTGCCATCAGTGCAGGTCTTGGGGACAATCAGCCCCAGCATTTT.

This clonotype was picked up a small number of times. The rearrangement joins TRBV12-3 or TRBV12-4 to TRBJ2-7, with 9 bases that match TRBD2. The trim removed 1 base at V and 4 bases at J, leaving 8 bases unmatched. The CDR3 has 16 amino acids. This CDR3 is CASSLGELAGSYEQYF. In DNA form, the CDR3 reads TGTGCCAGCAGTTTAGGCGAGCTAGCGGGGTCATACGAGCAGTACTTC.

The chain links TRBV19 to TRBJ2-7, with D unclear. CDR3 length equals 15 residues. Germline CDR1 LNHDA, CDR2 SQIVND (reference sequence). The V and J ends lost 6 bases and 3 bases respectively, with 18 bases between them. CDR3 sequence (DNA): TGTGCCAGTAGCTCGGGTGATGCTGGAAACTACGAGCAGTACTTC. It is translated as CASSSGDAGNYEQYF.

This chain joins TRBV20-1 and TRBJ1-1; D unresolved. The CDR3 is made up of 13 amino acids. Germline assignment: CDR1 DFQATT and CDR2 SNEGSKA (reference sequence). V lost 2 bases and J lost 0, with 7 bases in between. The CDR3 nucleotides read TGCAGTGCTAGATACCAGGTGAACACTGAAGCTTTCTTT. Translated, it gives CSARYQVNTEAFF.